This T cell receptor (beta chain) was captured in a study of shared clonotypes between healthy human individuals. At the level of the study: Used for every donor were three CD4 naive, three CD4 memory, two CD8 naive and one CD8 memory plate.

This CDR3 has 14 residues. Trimming took 6 bases from V and 7 from J, leaving 16 bases between them. Germline values: CDR1 LGHNT, CDR2 FRNRAP. Regarding this clone: Its matching antigen is unknown.

Once extracted for a subset, genomic DNA was divided evenly among several immunoSEQ plates. Sequencing used immunoSEQ multiplex PCR; TCRdb keeps in-frame clones, though not all of them. Among some 980,000 clones, more than 75% were seen once, and the ten largest hold over 1.3%. Study-wide results and caveats: Limitation of the genetic and exposure-history diversity represented came from the few donors. Naive CD4 clonotypes were shared across a handful of donors at roughly 4.6%.

The receptor was isolated from a man between 18 and 29 years old in good health. The chain joins TRBV12-5 to TRBJ2-1; D is unclear. Sequencing was performed on memory CD4+ T cells sorted from blood. Subset here: CD45RA-negative fraction. CDR3 residues: CASGGAQSSNEQFF. The CDR3 region has the DNA TGTGCTAGTGGAGGCGCACAGTCCTCGAATGAGCAGTTCTTC.